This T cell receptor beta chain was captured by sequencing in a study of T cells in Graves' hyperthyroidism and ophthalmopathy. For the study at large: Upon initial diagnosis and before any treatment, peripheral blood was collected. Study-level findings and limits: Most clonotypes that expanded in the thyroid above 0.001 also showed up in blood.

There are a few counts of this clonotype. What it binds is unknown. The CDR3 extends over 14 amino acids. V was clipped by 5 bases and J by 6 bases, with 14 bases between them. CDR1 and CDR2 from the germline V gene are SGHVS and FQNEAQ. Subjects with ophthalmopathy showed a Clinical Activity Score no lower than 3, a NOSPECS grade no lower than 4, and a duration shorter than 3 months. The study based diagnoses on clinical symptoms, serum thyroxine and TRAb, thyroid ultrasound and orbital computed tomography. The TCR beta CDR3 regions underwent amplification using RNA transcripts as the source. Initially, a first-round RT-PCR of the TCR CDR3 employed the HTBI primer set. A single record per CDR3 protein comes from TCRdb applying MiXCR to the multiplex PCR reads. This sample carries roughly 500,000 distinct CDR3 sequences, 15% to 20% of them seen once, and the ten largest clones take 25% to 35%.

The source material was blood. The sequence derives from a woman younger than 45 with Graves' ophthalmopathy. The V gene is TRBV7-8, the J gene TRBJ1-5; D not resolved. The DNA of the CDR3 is TGTGCCAGCAGCCCCCCGGGCCTGCCTCAGCCCCAGCATTTT. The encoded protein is CASSPPGLPQPQHF.